A single sample is the source of the 25 T cell receptor beta chains below, sequenced in a study of T-cell memory formation after mild COVID-19. MiXCR was run by TCRdb on the 5' RACE reads, yielding one entry per CDR3 protein. The sample lists roughly 170,000 distinct CDR3 sequences, about a fifth occurring once. Sequenced material: PBMCs or a T cell subset sorted from them (not recorded which). The receptor source for this set is a young man who had mild COVID-19 (a few samples of this study predate the infection). Cell type and time point are not known.

V usage is TRBV6-5 and J usage is TRBJ2-5; a possible D gene is TRBD2 (5 bases). The CDR3 has 15 amino acids. CDR1 and CDR2 from the germline V gene are MNHEY and SVGAGI. Trimming shortened V by 5 bases and J by 7 bases, and 20 bases separated the two germline ends. CDR3 nucleotides: TGTGCCAGCAGTACTGATGGACTGGCCTCCCCGACCCAGTACTTC. Amino acid sequence: CASSTDGLASPTQYF.

This clonotype was observed a few times. The chain couples TRBV6-2 or TRBV6-3 to TRBJ2-7, with D possibly TRBD2 on 6 matching bases. The V and J ends lost 2 bases and 5 bases respectively, with 13 bases between them. CDR1 and CDR2 from the germline V gene are MNHEY and SVGEGT. This CDR3 comprises 14 residues. The CDR3 DNA follows: TGTGCCAGCAGTTACGGGCGGGGTCCCGACGAGCAGTACTTC. Its translation: CASSYGRGPDEQYF.

This clonotype was counted only a few times. V usage is TRBV2 and J usage is TRBJ2-3, with 8 bases lining up with TRBD1. The V and J ends lost 7 bases and 1 base, in that order; junction bases with no gene match: 4. This CDR3 region has 14 residues. Germline V gene lookup returns CDR1 SNHLY and CDR2 FYNNEI. In DNA, the CDR3 is TGTGCCAGCACCCAGGACAGGGGCACAGATACGCAGTATTTT. It translates to CASTQDRGTDTQYF.

V gene TRBV3-1 combines with J gene TRBJ2-3; 7 nucleotides line up with TRBD2. Germline V gene lookup returns CDR1 LGHDT and CDR2 YNNKEL (reference sequence). CDR3 length: 14 amino acids. J gave up 9 bases and V 3 bases, and 9 bases lay outside the gene matches. DNA for the CDR3: TGTGCCAGCAGCCAGAGACTAGCCCAGCGGACGCAGTATTTT. Its translation: CASSQRLAQRTQYF.

The sample holds many counts of this clonotype. The genes are TRBV5-5 and TRBJ2-2, with D perhaps TRBD1 (5 bases). Germline V gene sequence: CDR1 SGHKS, CDR2 YYEKEE (reference sequence). This CDR3 is 16 amino acids long. Trimming took off 3 bases at V and 5 bases at J, with 17 bases between the two ends. Here the CDR3 DNA reads TGTGCCAGCAGCTCGGCCAGGGCCAAGGGGACCGGGGAGCTGTTTTTT. Amino acid sequence: CASSSARAKGTGELFF.

This clonotype appeared a few times. The chain is built from TRBV4-3 and TRBJ2-3; 14 bases line up with TRBD2. After removal of 5 bases from V and 5 bases from J, the junction contained 9 bases not matched to a gene. The CDR3 extends over 17 amino acids. From germline, CDR1 is LGHNA and CDR2 YSLEER. For the CDR3, the DNA is TGCGCCAGCAGCTTCTCGACTAGCGGGGGGGCCGGAGATACGCAGTATTTT. This translates into CASSFSTSGGAGDTQYF.

The genes are TRBV28 and TRBJ2-7, with D possibly matching TRBD2 (6 bases). Germline CDR1 and CDR2: MDHEN and SYDVKM. The CDR3 spans 13 residues. Trimming removed 7 bases at V and 5 bases at J, with 15 bases between. The CDR3 DNA sequence: TGTGCCAGCATCCGGGGGTTTGAGGACGAGCAGTACTTC. Amino acids: CASIRGFEDEQYF. Drawing the rest from reference TRBV28 and TRBJ2-7, the complete variable domain is DVKVTQSSRYLVKRTGEKVFLECVQDMDHENMFWYRQDPGLGLRLIYFSYDVKMKEKGDIPEGYSVSREKKERFSLILESASTNQTSMYLCASIRGFEDEQYFGPGTRLTVT.

This clonotype was counted ten times or more. At one end, the junction sequence differs from germline, possibly due to a read error. The chain employs TRBV3-1 and TRBJ2-5, with 8 bases aligning to TRBD1. The V gene's germline CDR1 is LGHDT and CDR2 YNNKEL (reference sequence). The CDR3 is made up of 20 amino acids. The CDR3 spells CASSQEARHRGALDPEIQYF. The CDR3 coding sequence is TGTGCCAGCAGCCAAGAAGCCCGGCACAGGGGGGCGCTAGATCCCGAGATCCAGTACTTC.

The chain uses TRBV5-5 and TRBJ2-5; TRBD1 matches at 10 bases. With 4 bases clipped from V and 1 base from J, the junction kept 7 bases outside the gene matches. The CDR3 spans 16 residues. Germline V lookup: CDR1 SGHKS, CDR2 YYEKEE (reference sequence). CDR3 nucleotides: TGTGCCAGCAGCCAAAGAGGGGACAGGGGCCAAGAGACCCAGTACTTC. Protein product: CASSQRGDRGQETQYF.

The sample holds a few counts of this clonotype. V gene TRBV7-9 combines with J gene TRBJ2-5, with D maybe TRBD1 (6 bases). V lost 6 bases, J lost 11 bases, and 16 bases lay in between. The CDR3 has 12 amino acids. CDR1 is SEHNR and CDR2 is FQNEAQ in the germline V gene (reference sequence). The chain's CDR3 is CASSRPDSFQYF. The CDR3 bases are TGTGCCAGCAGTCGCCCGGACAGTTTTCAGTACTTC.

The chain joins TRBV28 to TRBJ1-6; 7 positions match TRBD1. This CDR3 is 15 amino acids long. V shed 9 bases, J shed 3 bases, and the junction held 8 bases outside the gene matches. The germline V gene has CDR1 MDHEN and CDR2 SYDVKM. The CDR3 loop is CASLEGAGYNSPLHF. The CDR3 DNA is TGTGCCAGTCTCGAGGGGGCAGGCTATAATTCACCCCTCCACTTT.

The chain combines TRBV15 with TRBJ2-3; the D gene is possibly TRBD2 (6 bases). Germline lookup yields CDR1 LNHNV and CDR2 YYDKDF (reference sequence). The CDR3 has 16 amino acids. Trimming left V 6 bases short and J 1 base short, with 17 bases between. The CDR3, as DNA: TGTGCCACCAGTTGGGGGGTTGGTAGCGGCACAGATACGCAGTATTTT. Translated, it gives CATSWGVGSGTDTQYF.

The chain employs TRBV7-2 and TRBJ1-1; D perhaps matches TRBD1 (5 bases). CDR1 SGHTA and CDR2 FQGNSA come from the germline V gene. There are 15 residues in the CDR3. V was trimmed by 6 bases and J by 4 bases, leaving 18 bases between them. The CDR3 DNA follows: TGTGCCAGCAGGCCCGATGGTGGGGCAGGCACTGAAGCTTTCTTT. Protein: CASRPDGGAGTEAFF.

This clonotype occurred a few times. The rearrangement uses TRBV12-3 or TRBV12-4 and TRBJ1-5; no clear D. This CDR3 spans 13 amino acids. The germline V and J ends were trimmed by 2 bases and 4 bases, with 6 bases remaining between them. Here the CDR3 reads CASSLHRNQPQHF. The CDR3 nucleotides are TGTGCCAGCAGTTTACACCGAAATCAGCCCCAGCATTTT.

The chain recombines TRBV6-5 with TRBJ1-1; 7 bases map to TRBD1. Germline V gene data show CDR1 as MNHEY and CDR2 as SVGAGI. There are 15 residues in the CDR3. Losses at the gene ends were 6 bases for V and 5 bases for J; bases not matched to a gene: 12. The CDR3 sequence: CASRLTSTGTTEAFF. The DNA for the CDR3 is TGTGCCAGCAGACTGACTTCGACAGGGACTACTGAAGCTTTCTTT.

The rearrangement joins TRBV29-1 to TRBJ2-5; D remains unclear. The length of the CDR3 is 13 residues. V was clipped by 4 bases and J by 4 bases, with 13 bases between them. Germline-derived CDR1 and CDR2 are SQVTM and ANQGSEA. This CDR3 is CSVVVTFGETQYF. The CDR3 region has the DNA TGCAGCGTTGTGGTTACCTTTGGAGAGACCCAGTACTTC.

This clonotype was recorded a few times. This rearrangement joins TRBV7-2 to TRBJ2-5; the D gene could be TRBD1 or TRBD2 (5 bases each). The CDR3 has 15 residues. The germline V and J ends were trimmed by 4 bases and 4 bases, with 16 bases remaining between them. Germline V gene data show CDR1 as SGHTA and CDR2 as FQGNSA. The chain's CDR3 is CASSSPPGAGETQYF. CDR3 bases: TGTGCCAGCAGCTCCCCCCCCGGGGCCGGAGAGACCCAGTACTTC.

This clonotype came up many times. J is TRBJ2-2 and V is TRBV7-2; 9 bases align to TRBD2. J gave up 4 bases and V 1 base, and 4 bases lay outside the gene matches. This CDR3 contains 16 residues. Germline-derived CDR1 and CDR2 are SGHTA and FQGNSA. CDR3 in DNA: TGTGCCAGCAGCTTAGTGGCGGGGGGGGGCACCGGGGAGCTGTTTTTT. It specifies CASSLVAGGGTGELFF.

The CDR3: CSARVQEGYGYTF. Here the CDR3 DNA reads TGCAGTGCTAGAGTGCAGGAGGGGTATGGCTACACCTTC. The chain joins TRBV20-1 to TRBJ1-2; D perhaps matches TRBD1 (5 bases). V was pared by 1 base and J by 5 bases, with 11 bases between. This CDR3 has 13 residues. Per germline, CDR1 DFQATT and CDR2 SNEGSKA (reference sequence).

This clonotype occurred a few times. The V gene is TRBV20-1, the J gene TRBJ2-5; D possibly corresponds to TRBD1 (6 bases). The CDR3 covers 14 residues. V was clipped by 2 bases and J by 2 bases, with 12 bases between them. CDR1 DFQATT and CDR2 SNEGSKA come from the germline V gene (reference sequence). This CDR3 reads CSARFTRGQETQYF. As DNA, the CDR3 is TGCAGTGCTAGATTCACTAGGGGGCAAGAGACCCAGTACTTC.

A few counts support this clonotype. This chain joins TRBV10-3 and TRBJ2-5, with TRBD2 as a possible D gene (6 bases). Germline CDR1 is ENHRY and CDR2 is SYGVKD. The CDR3 sequence is 12 residues long. V dropped 10 bases and J dropped 5 bases, with 14 bases sitting between them. The CDR3 nucleotides read TGTGCCAGTACAAGCAGCGGGGAGACCCAGTACTTC. This encodes CASTSSGETQYF.

This clonotype has more than one count but fewer than ten. This chain uses TRBV20-1 with TRBJ1-5, with unresolved D. The germline CDR1 and CDR2 sequences are DFQATT and SNEGSKA (reference sequence). The CDR3 consists of 12 residues. Trimming stripped 0 bases from V and 0 bases from J, with 0 bases between. The CDR3 nucleotides read TGCAGTGCTAGAGATAGCAATCAGCCCCAGCATTTT. This translates into CSARDSNQPQHF.

V and J are TRBV9 and TRBJ2-3; D call uncertain. CDR3 length: 14 amino acids. The V end was cut by 0 bases, the J end by 1 base, with 6 bases between. Germline CDR1 is SGDLS and CDR2 is YYNGEE. DNA of the CDR3: TGTGCCAGCAGCGTAGGTGAGGGCACAGATACGCAGTATTTT. As protein: CASSVGEGTDTQYF.

This chain links TRBV10-3 with TRBJ1-2; possibly TRBD1 for D (6 bases). The CDR3 has 14 residues. The ends were cut back, 0 bases at V and 4 bases at J, with 9 bases in the middle. Germline V gives CDR1 ENHRY, CDR2 SYGVKD. The CDR3 coding sequence is TGTGCCATCAGTGAGTCGGAGGGGGGCTATGGCTACACCTTC. This codes for CAISESEGGYGYTF.

This chain links TRBV15 with TRBJ1-2, with a tentative D call TRBD1 (5 bases). From germline, CDR1 is LNHNV and CDR2 YYDKDF (reference sequence). CDR3 length equals 14 residues. The V end was cut by 0 bases, the J end by 5 bases, with 10 bases between. The CDR3 protein is CATSRDGGVYGYTF. CDR3 DNA sequence: TGTGCCACCAGCAGAGATGGGGGTGTTTATGGCTACACCTTC. Full variable domain (rest looked up from reference TRBV15 and TRBJ1-2): DAMVIQNPRYQVTQFGKPVTLSCSQTLNHNVMYWYQQKSSQAPKLLFHYYDKDFNNEADTPDNFQSRRPNTSFCFLDIRSPGLGDTAMYLCATSRDGGVYGYTFGSGTRLTVV.